These 27 T cell receptor beta chains were sequenced from one sample in a study of shared clonotypes between healthy human individuals. Measured with immunoSEQ multiplex PCR; TCRdb has only the in-frame clones, and not every one. This table holds about 2.4 million clones, approximately 94% found once. Material: naive CD4+ T cells sorted from blood. As to subset: CD45RA+ positively selected. Every receptor here comes from a man between 18 and 29 years old in good health.

This chain joins TRBV7-9 and TRBJ2-7; maybe TRBD1 (6 bases). This CDR3 is 15 amino acids long. V lost 5 bases, J lost 6 bases, and 20 bases lay in between. The V gene's germline CDR1 is SEHNR and CDR2 FQNEAQ (reference sequence). CDR3 nucleotides: TGTGCCAGCAGCCCCCAATGGGGTGGGGGCGGCGAGCAGTACTTC. Amino acids: CASSPQWGGGGEQYF.

This rearrangement joins TRBV18 to TRBJ1-1; D uncertain. V was pared by 3 bases and J by 5 bases, with 10 bases between. The CDR3 spans 13 residues. Germline CDR1 and CDR2: KGHSH and LQKENI. CDR3 in DNA: TGTGCCAGCTCACCGCAAGGTCAAACTGAAGCTTTCTTT. Amino acid sequence: CASSPQGQTEAFF.

The chain couples TRBV27 to TRBJ2-5, with D maybe TRBD2 (6 bases). From germline, CDR1 is MNHEY and CDR2 SMNVEV (reference sequence). This CDR3 region has 14 residues. Trimming took off 3 bases at V and 2 bases at J, with 10 bases between the two ends. In DNA, the CDR3 is TGTGCCAGCAGTTTTAGCGGTTCGCAAGAGACCCAGTACTTC. This codes for CASSFSGSQETQYF.

J is TRBJ2-3 and V is TRBV27; 8 bases agree with TRBD2. The CDR3 runs to 16 residues. Germline CDR1 MNHEY, CDR2 SMNVEV (reference sequence). V lost 5 bases, J lost 0 bases, and 7 bases stayed unmatched. The CDR3 sequence: CASSPLAEFSTDTQYF. The CDR3 nucleotides are TGTGCCAGCAGTCCACTAGCGGAGTTTAGCACAGATACGCAGTATTTT.

V gene TRBV29-1 combines with J gene TRBJ1-1, with D possibly matching TRBD1 (6 bases). This CDR3 has 15 amino acids. V was pared by 1 base and J by 7 bases, with 19 bases between. Germline V lookup: CDR1 SQVTM, CDR2 ANQGSEA. The CDR3 nucleotides are TGCAGCGTTGAAGGGTTTGGGGGGGCAGGATTTGAAGCTTTCTTT. Amino acids: CSVEGFGGAGFEAFF.

This chain links TRBV6-6 with TRBJ2-2; D gene ambiguous. The length of the CDR3 is 12 residues. The germline CDR1 and CDR2 sequences are MNHNY and SVGAGI (reference sequence). Trimming removed 5 bases at V and 7 bases at J, with 8 bases between. This CDR3 is CASSQSVGELFF. CDR3 nucleotide sequence: TGTGCCAGCAGTCAGTCCGTCGGGGAGCTGTTTTTT.

The chain employs TRBV10-1 and TRBJ1-1, with D uncertain. CDR1 WNHNN and CDR2 SYGVQD come from the germline V gene (reference sequence). V lost 8 bases to trimming and J lost 11 bases, with 9 bases between them. This CDR3 contains 9 residues. CDR3: CASAVRAFF. DNA for the CDR3: TGCGCCAGCGCAGTTAGGGCTTTCTTT.

Worth noting for this clone: Other DNA sequences in this specimen translate into the identical CDR3. The J gene is TRBJ2-2, the V gene TRBV19; D ambiguous. V lost 1 base and J lost 2, with 5 bases in between. Germline V gene lookup returns CDR1 LNHDA and CDR2 SQIVND (reference sequence). CDR3 length: 14 residues. CDR3 region: CASSIGPNTGELFF. CDR3 bases: TGTGCCAGTAGTATAGGTCCAAACACCGGGGAGCTGTTTTTT.

The chain links TRBV4-1 to TRBJ1-2, with 7 nucleotides matching TRBD1. The CDR3 sequence is 16 residues long. The germline V gene has CDR1 MGHRA and CDR2 YSYEKL. Germline trimming cut 1 base from V and 4 bases from J; bases unmatched to any gene: 9. CDR3 nucleotides: TGCGCCAGCAGCCAAGTTCGGAGGGGGCGTGCCTATGGCTACACCTTC. This encodes CASSQVRRGRAYGYTF.

V is TRBV19 and J is TRBJ2-3; D call uncertain. Trimming cost V 6 bases and J 0 bases, with 13 bases left between them. The CDR3 has 15 amino acids. Germline loops: CDR1 LNHDA, CDR2 SQIVND (reference sequence). CDR3 nucleotide sequence: TGTGCCAGTAGAGCTCTTGAAACTAGCACAGATACGCAGTATTTT. This sequence encodes CASRALETSTDTQYF.

The chain recombines TRBV10-3 with TRBJ1-1; 10 bases are shared with TRBD1. Germline values: CDR1 ENHRY, CDR2 SYGVKD. The CDR3 is made up of 14 amino acids. With 6 bases clipped from V and 3 bases from J, the junction kept 4 bases outside the gene matches. This chain's CDR3 is CAISDRGRDTEAFF. The CDR3, as DNA: TGTGCCATCAGCGACAGGGGGCGAGACACTGAAGCTTTCTTT.

The genes are TRBV7-2 and TRBJ2-3; D is unclear. The V gene's germline CDR1 is SGHTA and CDR2 FQGNSA. Trimming took 1 base from V and 6 from J, leaving 14 bases between them. The CDR3 extends over 15 amino acids. This CDR3 is CASSLVIGPQDTQYF. As DNA, the CDR3 is TGTGCCAGCAGCTTAGTTATAGGACCTCAGGATACGCAGTATTTT. Using reference TRBV7-2 and TRBJ2-3 for the parts outside the CDR3, the full variable domain is GAGVSQSPSNKVTEKGKDVELRCDPISGHTALYWYRQSLGQGLEFLIYFQGNSAPDKSGLPSDRFSAERTGGSVSTLTIQRTQQEDSAVYLCASSLVIGPQDTQYFGPGTRLTVL.

The chain couples TRBV5-1 to TRBJ2-2; 7 nucleotides align to TRBD1. There are 16 residues in the CDR3. The V and J ends lost 0 bases and 5 bases, in that order; junction bases with no gene match: 7. Germline lookup yields CDR1 SGHRS and CDR2 YFSETQ. The CDR3 region has the DNA TGCGCCAGCAGCTTGGAGGGCAGGGGGACGACCGGGGAGCTGTTTTTT. Its protein product is CASSLEGRGTTGELFF.

This rearrangement joins TRBV6-5 to TRBJ1-2, with 7 nucleotides matching TRBD1. The CDR3 extends over 14 amino acids. Germline assignment: CDR1 MNHEY and CDR2 SVGAGI. The V and J ends lost 5 bases and 6 bases, in that order; junction bases with no gene match: 9. The CDR3 loop is CASSPGQFWDGYTF. The CDR3 DNA reads TGTGCCAGCAGTCCGGGACAGTTTTGGGATGGCTACACCTTC.

In regard to this clone: The sample has other DNA sequences that encode this CDR3 too. This rearrangement joins TRBV6-6 to TRBJ1-5, with D unclear. This CDR3 region has 11 residues. Trimming shortened V by 6 bases and J by 4 bases, and 4 bases separated the two germline ends. Germline V gives CDR1 MNHNY, CDR2 SVGAGI (reference sequence). The CDR3 region has the DNA TGTGCCAGCAGACGAAATCAGCCCCAGCATTTT. Translation gives CASRRNQPQHF.

The chain links TRBV7-2 to TRBJ2-3; tentative D call: TRBD2 (6 bases). CDR3 length equals 15 residues. Germline values: CDR1 SGHTA, CDR2 FQGNSA. The V end lost 6 bases, the J end lost 2 bases, and 15 bases lay between the germline ends. For the CDR3, the DNA is TGTGCCAGCAGACGACCGGGACTGTCCACAGATACGCAGTATTTT. This gives the protein CASRRPGLSTDTQYF. Based on the CDR3 plus reference TRBV7-2 and TRBJ2-3, the full variable domain is GAGVSQSPSNKVTEKGKDVELRCDPISGHTALYWYRQSLGQGLEFLIYFQGNSAPDKSGLPSDRFSAERTGGSVSTLTIQRTQQEDSAVYLCASRRPGLSTDTQYFGPGTRLTVL.

CDR3 nucleotides: TGTGCCAGCAGTGAAGGTGCAGGTTTGCGCTCCTACGAGCAGTACTTC. Amino acids: CASSEGAGLRSYEQYF. The chain joins TRBV6-1 to TRBJ2-7; D not certain. The CDR3 totals 16 residues. V was clipped by 1 base and J by 0 bases, with 13 bases between them. In germline, CDR1 is MNHNS, CDR2 SASEGT.

For the CDR3, the DNA is TGTGCCAGCAGCCCAGCTGGGAGAGGGAAAGATACGCAGTATTTT. It codes for CASSPAGRGKDTQYF. This rearrangement joins TRBV7-2 to TRBJ2-3, with a tentative D call TRBD2 (5 bases). The length of the CDR3 is 15 residues. CDR1 is SGHTA, CDR2 FQGNSA, per germline. Trimming took off 5 bases at V and 5 bases at J, with 17 bases between the two ends.

The rearrangement uses TRBV5-1 and TRBJ1-4, with TRBD1 matching over 9 bases. The junction had 8 bases not matched to a gene; V was cut back by 4 bases and J by 7 bases. The CDR3 contains 15 residues. Germline CDR1 is SGHRS and CDR2 is YFSETQ. In DNA, the CDR3 is TGCGCCAGCAGCCCCGGACAGGGGAAAAGTGAAAAACTGTTTTTT. Translation: CASSPGQGKSEKLFF.

The chain employs TRBV19 and TRBJ1-4; a weak D match, TRBD1 (6 bases). V was pared by 4 bases and J by 5 bases, with 8 bases between. Germline-derived CDR1 and CDR2 are LNHDA and SQIVND (reference sequence). This CDR3 is built from 13 residues. The CDR3 sequence is CASSKTGNEKLFF. The CDR3 DNA is TGTGCCAGTAGTAAAACAGGGAATGAAAAACTGTTTTTT.

The genes are TRBV29-1 and TRBJ2-2; TRBD2 agrees at 11 bases. The CDR3 is 15 amino acids. The germline gives CDR1 SQVTM, CDR2 ANQGSEA. After removal of 1 base from V and 6 bases from J, the junction contained 4 bases not matched to a gene. In DNA, the CDR3 is TGCAGCGTTGAAGTAGCGGGAGGGTTATCCGGGGAGCTGTTTTTT. It specifies CSVEVAGGLSGELFF.

The chain links TRBV7-9 to TRBJ1-4; possibly TRBD1 for D (6 bases). Germline V gives CDR1 SEHNR, CDR2 FQNEAQ (reference sequence). This CDR3 region has 15 residues. V lost 0 bases, J lost 8 bases, and 13 bases lay in between. The CDR3 DNA reads TGTGCCAGCAGCTTAGCGGCCGGACAGAGCGAAAAACTGTTTTTT. Translated, it gives CASSLAAGQSEKLFF.

The table lists this clone with a count of one. In the same sample, other DNA sequences code for this CDR3. The gene calls are TRBV5-1 and TRBJ1-4, with 8 bases that match TRBD1. Trimming at V came to 4 bases and at J to 5 bases, leaving 7 bases not matched to a gene. CDR1 and CDR2 (germline): SGHRS, YFSETQ. The CDR3 loop spans 15 amino acids. The CDR3 here is CASSLEAGGNEKLFF. CDR3 in DNA: TGCGCCAGCAGCCTGGAGGCAGGGGGCAATGAAAAACTGTTTTTT. Full variable domain (missing parts from reference TRBV5-1 and TRBJ1-4): KAGVTQTPRYLIKTRGQQVTLSCSPISGHRSVSWYQQTPGQGLQFLFEYFSETQRNKGNFPGRFSGRQFSNSRSEMNVSTLELGDSALYLCASSLEAGGNEKLFFGSGTQLSVL.

The genes are TRBV28 and TRBJ1-5; 8 positions match TRBD1. Trimming cost V 6 bases and J 1 base; bases outside gene matches: 11. The CDR3 sequence is 17 residues long. Per germline, CDR1 MDHEN and CDR2 SYDVKM. CDR3 loop: CASSPLPDRGSNQPQHF. Here the CDR3 DNA reads TGTGCCAGCAGCCCTCTACCTGACAGGGGCAGCAATCAGCCCCAGCATTTT.

The chain is built from TRBV5-1 and TRBJ2-5, with a tentative D call TRBD2 (5 bases). Germline V CDR1 and CDR2: SGHRS, YFSETQ. The V end lost 0 bases, the J end lost 1 base, and 7 bases lay between the germline ends. CDR3 length: 14 residues. This CDR3 reads CASSLGRVQETQYF. The CDR3 nucleotides read TGCGCCAGCAGCTTGGGGCGGGTCCAAGAGACCCAGTACTTC.

The J gene is TRBJ2-1, the V gene TRBV11-2, with D possibly called TRBD1 or TRBD2 (5 bases each). Trimming took off 5 bases at V and 0 bases at J, with 14 bases between the two ends. Germline values: CDR1 SGHAT, CDR2 FQNNGV. The CDR3 extends over 16 amino acids. The CDR3: CASSKKQEDSYNEQFF. CDR3 bases: TGTGCCAGCAGCAAAAAACAGGAGGACTCCTACAATGAGCAGTTCTTC.

This clone was picked up a small number of times. The chain couples TRBV29-1 to TRBJ1-1, with D maybe TRBD1 (6 bases). The V end lost 7 bases, the J end lost 5 bases, and 14 bases lay between the germline ends. This CDR3 spans 12 amino acids. CDR1 and CDR2 (germline): SQVTM, ANQGSEA. The CDR3 DNA reads TGCAGCGCCCTAGCAGGGGTTACTGAAGCTTTCTTT. This gives the protein CSALAGVTEAFF.